This T cell receptor beta chain was obtained from a study of regulatory dendritic cells for organ transplantation. V was pared by 3 bases and J by 4 bases, with 13 bases between. The germline gives CDR1 MDHEN, CDR2 SYDVKM. The CDR3 has 15 amino acids. Sorted T cells were CFSE-labeled and cultured less than 6 days with allogeneic regulatory or mature dendritic cells at 1:10. Using immunoSEQ multiplex PCR, the repertoire was profiled, and TCRdb retains in-frame clones only, with some absent. Here the sample spans some 10,000 clones, 80% being singletons. For this clone: Its antigen is still unknown.

Study-wide findings and caveats: Alloreactive memory CD8+ T cell pools varied considerably between individuals.

Input material: memory CD4+ T cells from blood cultured with dendritic cells. Subset reported: CD45RO+ memory T cells. V is TRBV28 and J is TRBJ1-5; D is uncertain. This clonotype originated in a human donor in good health. This chain's CDR3 is CASSFGGSSNQPQHF. The CDR3 nucleotides are TGTGCCAGCAGTTTCGGAGGTTCTAGTAATCAGCCCCAGCATTTT.